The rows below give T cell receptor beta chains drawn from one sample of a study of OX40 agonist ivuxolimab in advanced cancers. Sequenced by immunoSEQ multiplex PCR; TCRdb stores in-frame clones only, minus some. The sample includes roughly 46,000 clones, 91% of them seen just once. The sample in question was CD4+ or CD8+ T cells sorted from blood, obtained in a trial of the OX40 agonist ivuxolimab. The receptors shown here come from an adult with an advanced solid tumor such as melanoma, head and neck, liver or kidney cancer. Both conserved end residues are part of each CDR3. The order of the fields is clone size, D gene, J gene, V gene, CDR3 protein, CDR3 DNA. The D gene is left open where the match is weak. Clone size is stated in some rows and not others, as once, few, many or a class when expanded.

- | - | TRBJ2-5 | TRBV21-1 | CASSKGLAGEVQETQYF | TGTGCCAGCAGCAAAGGACTAGCGGGAGAGGTACAAGAGACCCAGTACTTC
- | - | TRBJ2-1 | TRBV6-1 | CASSVYRVENNEQFF | TGTGCCAGCAGTGTTTACAGGGTGGAAAACAATGAGCAGTTCTTC
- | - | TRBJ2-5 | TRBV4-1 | CASSLGPVGETQYF | TGCGCCAGCAGCCTCGGCCCGGTTGGGGAGACCCAGTACTTC
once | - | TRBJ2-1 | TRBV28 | CASSLEGSYNEQFF | TGTGCCAGCAGTCTAGAAGGGAGCTACAATGAGCAGTTCTTC
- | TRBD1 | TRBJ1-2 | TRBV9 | CASSVRTGGDYGYTF | TGTGCCAGCAGCGTAAGGACAGGGGGCGACTATGGCTACACCTTC
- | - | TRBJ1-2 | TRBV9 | CASSVGTRAYGPYGYTF | TGTGCCAGCAGCGTAGGGACCAGGGCCTATGGTCCCTATGGCTACACCTTC
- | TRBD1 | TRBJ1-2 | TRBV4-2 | CASSPNWDRVRGYTF | TGTGCCAGCAGCCCCAACTGGGACAGGGTGCGAGGCTACACCTTC
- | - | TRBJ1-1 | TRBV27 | CASSSQGNTEAFF | TGTGCCAGCAGCTCACAGGGGAACACTGAAGCTTTCTTT
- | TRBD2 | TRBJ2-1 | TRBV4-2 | CASSQADSGTSGVRQFF | TGTGCCAGCAGCCAAGCAGACTCCGGGACTAGCGGGGTCCGGCAGTTCTTC
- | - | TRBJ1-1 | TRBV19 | CASSNRVFTEAFF | TGTGCCAGTAGTAACAGGGTATTCACTGAAGCTTTCTTT
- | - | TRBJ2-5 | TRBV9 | CASSHGHQETQYF | TGTGCCAGCAGCCATGGACACCAAGAGACCCAGTACTTC
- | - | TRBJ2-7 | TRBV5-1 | CASSAPGISGNEQYF | TGCGCCAGCAGCGCCCCAGGGATAAGCGGAAACGAGCAGTACTTC
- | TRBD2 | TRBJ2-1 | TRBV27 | CASSGLAGGPVNEQFF | TGTGCCAGCAGCGGACTAGCGGGAGGGCCAGTCAATGAGCAGTTCTTC
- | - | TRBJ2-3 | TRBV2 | CASTPSKGTGADTQYF | TGTGCCAGCACACCTTCCAAGGGGACTGGCGCAGATACGCAGTATTTT
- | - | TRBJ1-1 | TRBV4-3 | CASSPSPGMAEAFF | TGCGCCAGCAGCCCATCCCCGGGGATGGCTGAAGCTTTCTTT
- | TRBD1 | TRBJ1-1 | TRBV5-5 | CASSQIRTGEGAEAFF | TGTGCCAGCAGCCAAATAAGGACAGGGGAAGGGGCTGAAGCTTTCTTT
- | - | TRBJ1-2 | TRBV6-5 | CASSYSVGSSYGYTF | TGTGCCAGCAGTTATTCGGTAGGGTCTAGCTATGGCTACACCTTC
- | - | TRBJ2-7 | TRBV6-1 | CASSGYELTYEQYF | TGTGCCAGCAGTGGCTACGAGCTTACCTACGAGCAGTACTTC
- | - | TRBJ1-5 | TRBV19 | CASTWFQGVQPQHF | TGTGCCAGTACCTGGTTCCAGGGAGTTCAGCCCCAGCATTTT
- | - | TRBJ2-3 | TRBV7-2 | CASSLSTDTQYF | TGTGCCAGCAGCTTAAGCACAGATACGCAGTATTTT
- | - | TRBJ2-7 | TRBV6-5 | CASSSLTYEQYF | TGTGCCAGCAGCTCCCTGACCTACGAGCAGTACTTC
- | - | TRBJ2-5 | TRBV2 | CASSERMGREPETQYF | TGTGCCAGCAGTGAAAGAATGGGGAGAGAGCCGGAGACCCAGTACTTC
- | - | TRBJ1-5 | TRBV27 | CASSATGYQPQHF | TGTGCCAGCAGCGCCACAGGATATCAGCCCCAGCATTTT
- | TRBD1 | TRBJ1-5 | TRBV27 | CASSERTGDQPQHF | TGTGCCAGCAGTGAAAGGACAGGGGATCAGCCCCAGCATTTT
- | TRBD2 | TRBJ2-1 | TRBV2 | CAILRGGLAGGNEQFF | TGTGCCATCCTTAGGGGTGGACTAGCGGGAGGCAATGAGCAGTTCTTC
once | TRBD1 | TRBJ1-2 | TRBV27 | CASSYRQGYYGYTF | TGTGCCAGCAGTTACCGACAGGGTTACTATGGCTACACCTTC
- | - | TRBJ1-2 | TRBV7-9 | CASSLARDLYGYTF | TGTGCCAGCAGCTTAGCCCGGGATCTCTATGGCTACACCTTC
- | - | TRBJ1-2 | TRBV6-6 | CASSLQTGHGYTF | TGTGCCAGCAGTTTACAGACAGGTCATGGCTACACCTTC
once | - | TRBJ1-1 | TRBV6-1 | CASTLRGTEAFF | TGTGCCAGCACCCTCAGGGGCACTGAAGCTTTCTTT
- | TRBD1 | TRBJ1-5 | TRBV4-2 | CASSLGQGVQPQHF | TGTGCCAGCAGCCTCGGACAGGGTGTTCAGCCCCAGCATTTT
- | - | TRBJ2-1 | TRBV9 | CASSPSRYNEQFF | TGTGCCAGCAGCCCGTCAAGGTACAATGAGCAGTTCTTC
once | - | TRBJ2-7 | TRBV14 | CASSPQSGEQYF | TGTGCCAGCAGCCCCCAGTCGGGCGAGCAGTACTTC
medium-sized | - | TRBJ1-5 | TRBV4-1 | CASSQEGHPLNQPQHF | TGCGCCAGCAGCCAAGAGGGACACCCTCTTAATCAGCCCCAGCATTTT
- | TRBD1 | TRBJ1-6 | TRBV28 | CASKGQDRYNSPLHF | TGTGCCAGCAAGGGACAGGATCGATATAATTCACCCCTCCACTTT
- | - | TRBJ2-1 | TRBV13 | CASWSRGFHNEQFF | TGTGCCAGCTGGAGTAGGGGTTTCCACAATGAGCAGTTCTTC
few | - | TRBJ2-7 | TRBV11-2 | CASSLWGFGYEQYF | TGTGCCAGCAGCTTATGGGGGTTTGGCTACGAGCAGTACTTC
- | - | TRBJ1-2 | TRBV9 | CASSVGGGPYGYTF | TGTGCCAGCAGCGTAGGAGGGGGTCCCTATGGCTACACCTTC
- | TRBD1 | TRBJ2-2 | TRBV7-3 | CASSATRQGATGELFF | TGTGCCAGCAGCGCTACCCGACAGGGGGCCACCGGGGAGCTGTTTTTT
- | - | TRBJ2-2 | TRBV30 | CAWSTGSGELFF | TGTGCCTGGAGCACAGGGTCCGGGGAGCTGTTTTTT
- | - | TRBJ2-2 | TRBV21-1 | CASSGNGEGTGELFF | TGTGCCAGCAGCGGGAACGGGGAGGGCACCGGGGAGCTGTTTTTT